This T cell receptor beta chain came from a study of T cell changes during pregnancy in multiple sclerosis. The V and J ends lost 4 bases and 2 bases respectively, with 14 bases between them. The CDR3 consists of 15 residues. The V gene's germline CDR1 is LGHNA and CDR2 YSLEER. Generated by immunoSEQ multiplex PCR, the TCRdb table keeps only in-frame clones and is missing some. The sample holds over 50,000 clones, around nine tenths seen once. The sequenced sample consisted of peripheral blood from another person, used as feeder cells. This receptor was taken from a human donor whose cells served as feeder cells for cultures in a pregnancy study. V gene TRBV4-3 combines with J gene TRBJ1-2, with D unclear. CDR3 in DNA: TGCGCCAGCAGCCCCGCCCGGAGCACGAACTATGGCTACACCTTC. Its protein product is CASSPARSTNYGYTF.